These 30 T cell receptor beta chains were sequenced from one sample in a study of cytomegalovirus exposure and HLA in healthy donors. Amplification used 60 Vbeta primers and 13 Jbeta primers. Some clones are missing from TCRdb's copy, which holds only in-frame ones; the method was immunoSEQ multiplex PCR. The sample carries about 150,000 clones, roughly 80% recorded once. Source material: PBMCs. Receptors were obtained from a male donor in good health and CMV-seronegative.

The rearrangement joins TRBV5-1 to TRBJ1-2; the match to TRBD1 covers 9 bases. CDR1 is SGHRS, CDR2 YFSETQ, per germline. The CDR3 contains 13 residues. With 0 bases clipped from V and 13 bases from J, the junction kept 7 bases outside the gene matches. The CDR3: CASSLERDRVITF. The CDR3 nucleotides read TGCGCCAGCAGCTTGGAACGGGACAGGGTAATCACCTTC.

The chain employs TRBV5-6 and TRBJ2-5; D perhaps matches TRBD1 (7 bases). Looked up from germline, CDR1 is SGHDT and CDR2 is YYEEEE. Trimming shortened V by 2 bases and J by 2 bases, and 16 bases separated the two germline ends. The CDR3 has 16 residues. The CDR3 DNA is TGTGCCAGCAGCTTCAGATCGGGGGACAGACAAGAGACCCAGTACTTC. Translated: CASSFRSGDRQETQYF.

In DNA form, the CDR3 reads TGTGCCATCAGTGACCAAAGGGGGGGAGCTTCCTACGAGCAGTACTTC. Amino acid sequence: CAISDQRGGASYEQYF. The chain uses TRBV10-3 and TRBJ2-7; tentatively, D is TRBD2 (7 bases). Trimming left V 3 bases short and J 1 base short, with 16 bases between. Germline V CDR1 and CDR2: ENHRY, SYGVKD. The CDR3 covers 16 residues.

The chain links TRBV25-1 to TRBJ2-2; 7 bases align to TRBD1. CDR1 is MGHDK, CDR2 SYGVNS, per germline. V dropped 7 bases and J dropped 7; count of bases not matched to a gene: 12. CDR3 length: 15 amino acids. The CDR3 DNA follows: TGTGCCAGCACTGACAGGGCTTGGGGTGTCGGGGAGCTGTTTTTT. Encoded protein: CASTDRAWGVGELFF.

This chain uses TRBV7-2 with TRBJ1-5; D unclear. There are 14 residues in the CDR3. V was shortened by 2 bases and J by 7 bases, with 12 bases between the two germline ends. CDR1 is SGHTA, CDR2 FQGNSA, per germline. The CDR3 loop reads CASSLREGGQPQHF. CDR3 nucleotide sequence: TGTGCCAGCAGCTTAAGGGAGGGAGGGCAGCCCCAGCATTTT.

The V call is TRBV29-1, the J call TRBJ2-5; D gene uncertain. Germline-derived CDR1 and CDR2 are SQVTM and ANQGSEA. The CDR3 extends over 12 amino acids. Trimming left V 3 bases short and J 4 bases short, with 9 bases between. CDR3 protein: CSVEVAVETQYF. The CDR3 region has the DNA TGCAGCGTTGAGGTGGCAGTAGAGACCCAGTACTTC.

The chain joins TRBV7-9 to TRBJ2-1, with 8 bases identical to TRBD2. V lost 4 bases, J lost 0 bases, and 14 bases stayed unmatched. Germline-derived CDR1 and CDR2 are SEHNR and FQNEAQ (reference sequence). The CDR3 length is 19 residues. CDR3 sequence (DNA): TGTGCCAGCAGCTCTGGGACTAGAAGCGAGATACGCTCCTACAATGAGCAGTTCTTC. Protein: CASSSGTRSEIRSYNEQFF. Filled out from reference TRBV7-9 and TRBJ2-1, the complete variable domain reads DTGVSQNPRHKITKRGQNVTFRCDPISEHNRLYWYRQTLGQGPEFLTYFQNEAQLEKSRLLSDRFSAERPKGSFSTLEIQRTEQGDSAMYLCASSSGTRSEIRSYNEQFFGPGTRLTVL.

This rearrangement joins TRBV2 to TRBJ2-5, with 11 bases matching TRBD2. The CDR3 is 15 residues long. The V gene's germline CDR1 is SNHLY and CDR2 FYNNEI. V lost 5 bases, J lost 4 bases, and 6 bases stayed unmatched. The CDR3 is CASSRIAGGGETQYF. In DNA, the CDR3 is TGTGCCAGCAGTCGTATAGCGGGAGGGGGAGAGACCCAGTACTTC.

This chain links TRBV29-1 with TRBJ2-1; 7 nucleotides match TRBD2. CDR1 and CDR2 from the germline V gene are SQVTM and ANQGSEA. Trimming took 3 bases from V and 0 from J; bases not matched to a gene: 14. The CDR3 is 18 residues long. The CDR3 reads CSVDNRRGRLASYNEQFF. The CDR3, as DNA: TGCAGCGTTGATAACCGGCGGGGAAGACTAGCCTCCTACAATGAGCAGTTCTTC.

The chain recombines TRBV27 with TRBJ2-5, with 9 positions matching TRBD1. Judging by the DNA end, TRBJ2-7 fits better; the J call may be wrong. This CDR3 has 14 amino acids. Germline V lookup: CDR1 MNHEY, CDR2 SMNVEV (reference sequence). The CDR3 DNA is TGTGCCAGCAGGGTAGGGACAGGGTTTTACGAGCAGTACTTC. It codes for CASRVGTGFYEQYF.

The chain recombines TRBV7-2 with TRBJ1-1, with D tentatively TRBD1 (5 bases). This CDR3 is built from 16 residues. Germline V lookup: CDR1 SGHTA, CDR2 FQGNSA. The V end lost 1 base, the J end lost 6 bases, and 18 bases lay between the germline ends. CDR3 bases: TGTGCCAGCAGCTTAGTAGAAGACAGACGAACCTCTGAAGCTTTCTTT. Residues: CASSLVEDRRTSEAFF. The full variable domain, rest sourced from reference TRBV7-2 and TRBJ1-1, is GAGVSQSPSNKVTEKGKDVELRCDPISGHTALYWYRQSLGQGLEFLIYFQGNSAPDKSGLPSDRFSAERTGGSVSTLTIQRTQQEDSAVYLCASSLVEDRRTSEAFFGQGTRLTVV.

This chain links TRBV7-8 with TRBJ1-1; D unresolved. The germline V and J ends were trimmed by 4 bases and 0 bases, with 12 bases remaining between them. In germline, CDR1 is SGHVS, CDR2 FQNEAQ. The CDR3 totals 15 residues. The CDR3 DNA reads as TGTGCCAGCAGCTCCCACGGAGGATTGAACACTGAAGCTTTCTTT. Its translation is CASSSHGGLNTEAFF.

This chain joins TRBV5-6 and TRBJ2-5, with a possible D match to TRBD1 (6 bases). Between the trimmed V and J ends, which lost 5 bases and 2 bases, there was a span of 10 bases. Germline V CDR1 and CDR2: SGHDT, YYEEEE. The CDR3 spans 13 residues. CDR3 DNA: TGTGCCAGCAGACCGGGACAACAAGAGACCCAGTACTTC. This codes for CASRPGQQETQYF.

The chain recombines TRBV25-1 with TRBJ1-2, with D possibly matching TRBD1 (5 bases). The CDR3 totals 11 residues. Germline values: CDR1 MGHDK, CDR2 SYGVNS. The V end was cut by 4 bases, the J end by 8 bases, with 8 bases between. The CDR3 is CASSAGGGYTF. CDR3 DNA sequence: TGTGCCAGCAGTGCGGGGGGGGGCTACACCTTC.

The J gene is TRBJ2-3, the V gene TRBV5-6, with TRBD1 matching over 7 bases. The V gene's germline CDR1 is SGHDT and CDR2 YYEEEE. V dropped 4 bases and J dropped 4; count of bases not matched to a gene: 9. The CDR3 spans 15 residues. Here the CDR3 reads CASSPRTGRADTQYF. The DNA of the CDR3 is TGTGCCAGCAGCCCACGGACAGGACGGGCAGATACGCAGTATTTT.

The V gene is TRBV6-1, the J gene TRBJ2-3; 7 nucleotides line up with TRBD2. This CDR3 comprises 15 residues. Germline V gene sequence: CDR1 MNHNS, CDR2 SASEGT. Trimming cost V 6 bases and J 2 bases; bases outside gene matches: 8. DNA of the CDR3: TGTGCCAGCAGAATCTCGGGGGGAACCACAGATACGCAGTATTTT. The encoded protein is CASRISGGTTDTQYF.

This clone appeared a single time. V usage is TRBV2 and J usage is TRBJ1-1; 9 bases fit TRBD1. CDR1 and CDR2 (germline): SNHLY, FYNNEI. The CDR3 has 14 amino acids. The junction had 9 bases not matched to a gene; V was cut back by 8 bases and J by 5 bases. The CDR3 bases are TGTGCCAGCCGCTATACAGGGGGCTTTACTGAAGCTTTCTTT. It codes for CASRYTGGFTEAFF.

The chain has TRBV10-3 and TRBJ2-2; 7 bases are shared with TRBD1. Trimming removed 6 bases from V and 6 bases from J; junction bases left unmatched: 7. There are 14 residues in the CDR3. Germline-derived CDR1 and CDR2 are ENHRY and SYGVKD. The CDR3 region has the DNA TGTGCCATCAGGGGGATCGGGACAGCCGGGGAGCTGTTTTTT. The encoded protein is CAIRGIGTAGELFF.

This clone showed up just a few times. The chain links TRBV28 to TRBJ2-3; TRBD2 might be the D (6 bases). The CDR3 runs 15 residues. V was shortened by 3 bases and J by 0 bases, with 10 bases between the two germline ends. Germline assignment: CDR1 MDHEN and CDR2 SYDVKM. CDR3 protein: CASSFSGLSTDTQYF. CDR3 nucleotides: TGTGCCAGCAGTTTCAGCGGGCTGAGCACAGATACGCAGTATTTT.

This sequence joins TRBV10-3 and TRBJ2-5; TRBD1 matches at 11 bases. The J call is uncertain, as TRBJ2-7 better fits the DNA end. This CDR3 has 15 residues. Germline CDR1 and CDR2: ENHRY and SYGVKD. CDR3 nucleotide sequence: TGTGCCATCAGTACCCCGGGACAGGGGGCCTACGAGCAGTACTTC. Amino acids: CAISTPGQGAYEQYF.

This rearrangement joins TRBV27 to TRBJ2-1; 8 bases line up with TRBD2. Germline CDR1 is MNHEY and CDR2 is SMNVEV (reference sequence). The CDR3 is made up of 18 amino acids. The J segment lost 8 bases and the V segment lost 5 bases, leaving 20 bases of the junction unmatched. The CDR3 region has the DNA TGTGCCAGCAGTACTATGACCCCCCCGGGGGGGGCCTGGGATGAGCAGTTCTTC. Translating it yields CASSTMTPPGGAWDEQFF.

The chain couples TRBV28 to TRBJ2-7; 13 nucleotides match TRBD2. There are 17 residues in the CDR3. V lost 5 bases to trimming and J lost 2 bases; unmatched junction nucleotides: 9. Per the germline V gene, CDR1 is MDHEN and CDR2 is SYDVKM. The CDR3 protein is CASSIRLAGGYPYEQYF. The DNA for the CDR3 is TGTGCCAGCAGTATTAGACTAGCGGGGGGCTATCCCTACGAGCAGTACTTC.

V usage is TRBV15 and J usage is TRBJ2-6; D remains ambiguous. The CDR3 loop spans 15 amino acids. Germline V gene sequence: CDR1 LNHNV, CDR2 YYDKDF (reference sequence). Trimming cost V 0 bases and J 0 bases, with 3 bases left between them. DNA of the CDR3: TGTGCCACCAGCAGAGATCACTCTGGGGCCAACGTCCTGACTTTC. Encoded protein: CATSRDHSGANVLTF. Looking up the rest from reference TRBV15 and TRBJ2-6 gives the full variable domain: DAMVIQNPRYQVTQFGKPVTLSCSQTLNHNVMYWYQQKSSQAPKLLFHYYDKDFNNEADTPDNFQSRRPNTSFCFLDIRSPGLGDTAMYLCATSRDHSGANVLTFGAGSRLTVL.

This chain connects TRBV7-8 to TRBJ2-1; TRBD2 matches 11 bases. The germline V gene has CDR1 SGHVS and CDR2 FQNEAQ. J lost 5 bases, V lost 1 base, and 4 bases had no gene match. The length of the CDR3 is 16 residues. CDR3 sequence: CASSLVRTSGHNEQFF. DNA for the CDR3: TGTGCCAGCAGCTTAGTTCGGACTAGCGGGCACAATGAGCAGTTCTTC.

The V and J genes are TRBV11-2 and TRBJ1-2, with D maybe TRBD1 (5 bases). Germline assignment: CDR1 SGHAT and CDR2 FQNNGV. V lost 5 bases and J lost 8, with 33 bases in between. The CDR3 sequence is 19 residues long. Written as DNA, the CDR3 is TGTGCCAGCAGCAGCTCCATGTGGGGACTTTTGAAGGGTAGGGGAGGCTACACCTTC. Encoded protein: CASSSSMWGLLKGRGGYTF. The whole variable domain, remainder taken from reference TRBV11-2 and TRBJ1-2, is EAGVAQSPRYKIIEKRQSVAFWCNPISGHATLYWYQQILGQGPKLLIQFQNNGVVDDSQLPKDRFSAERLKGVDSTLKIQPAKLEDSAVYLCASSSSMWGLLKGRGGYTFGSGTRLTVV.

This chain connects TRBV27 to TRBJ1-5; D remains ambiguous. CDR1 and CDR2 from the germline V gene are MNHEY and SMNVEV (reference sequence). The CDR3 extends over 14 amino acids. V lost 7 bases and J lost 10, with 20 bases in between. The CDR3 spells CASTPRAGGLPQHF. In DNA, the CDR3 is TGTGCCAGCACCCCACGTGCAGGTGGGCTCCCCCAGCATTTT.

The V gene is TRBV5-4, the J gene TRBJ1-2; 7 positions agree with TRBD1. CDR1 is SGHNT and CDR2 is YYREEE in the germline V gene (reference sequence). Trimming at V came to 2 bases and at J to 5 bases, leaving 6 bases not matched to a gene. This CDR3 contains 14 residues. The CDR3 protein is CASSLKDRTYGYTF. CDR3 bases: TGTGCCAGCAGCTTAAAGGACAGGACATATGGCTACACCTTC.

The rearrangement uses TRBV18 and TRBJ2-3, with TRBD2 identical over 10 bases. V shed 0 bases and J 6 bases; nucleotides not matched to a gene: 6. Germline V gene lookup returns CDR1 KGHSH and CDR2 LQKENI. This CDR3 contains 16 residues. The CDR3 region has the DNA TGTGCCAGCTCACCACCGGGACTAGCGCCTGTGGATACGCAGTATTTT. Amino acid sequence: CASSPPGLAPVDTQYF.

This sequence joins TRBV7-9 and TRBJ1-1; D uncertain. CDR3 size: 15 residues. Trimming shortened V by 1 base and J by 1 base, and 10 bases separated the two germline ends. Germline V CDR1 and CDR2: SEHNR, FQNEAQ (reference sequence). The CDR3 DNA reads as TGTGCCAGCAGCTTAGGGTGGACTCCGAACACTGAAGCTTTCTTT. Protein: CASSLGWTPNTEAFF.

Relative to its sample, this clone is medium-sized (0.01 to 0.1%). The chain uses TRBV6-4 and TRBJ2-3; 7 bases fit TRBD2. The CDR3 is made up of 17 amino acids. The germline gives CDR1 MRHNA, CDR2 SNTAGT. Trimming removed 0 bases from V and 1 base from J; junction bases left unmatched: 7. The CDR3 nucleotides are TGTGCCAGCAGTGACTCGAGTGGGGGAGGGGGCACAGATACGCAGTATTTT. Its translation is CASSDSSGGGGTDTQYF.